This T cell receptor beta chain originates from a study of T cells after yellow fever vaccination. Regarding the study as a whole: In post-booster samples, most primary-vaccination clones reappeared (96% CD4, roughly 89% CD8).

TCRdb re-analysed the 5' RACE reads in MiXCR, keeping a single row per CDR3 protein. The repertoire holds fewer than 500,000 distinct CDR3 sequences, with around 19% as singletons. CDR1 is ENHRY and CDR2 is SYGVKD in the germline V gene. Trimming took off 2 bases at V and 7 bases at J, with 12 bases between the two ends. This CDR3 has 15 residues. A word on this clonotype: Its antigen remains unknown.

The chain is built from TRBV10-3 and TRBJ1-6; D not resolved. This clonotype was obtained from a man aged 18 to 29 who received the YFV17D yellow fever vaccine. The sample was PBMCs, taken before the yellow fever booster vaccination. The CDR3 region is CAISEKWEANSPLHF. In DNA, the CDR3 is TGTGCCATCAGTGAGAAGTGGGAGGCGAATTCACCCCTCCACTTT.